The clone carrying this TCR beta chain was seen many times. The antigen is unknown. The data belong to a study of CD8 T cells in ankylosing spondylitis. Study-wide results and limits: Clones tied to disease were said to be significantly enriched in matched ankylosing spondylitis synovial fluid. Clones linked to disease, bearing a CD8+ phenotype, were relatively rare in peripheral blood.

Trimming cost V 8 bases and J 10 bases; bases outside gene matches: 13. This CDR3 has 14 residues. CDR1 is MDHEN and CDR2 is SYDVKM in the germline V gene. From the 5' RACE reads, TCRdb called clonotypes with MiXCR, one entry per CDR3 protein. The sample lists fewer than 35,000 distinct CDR3 sequences, approximately 15% seen once, with around 40% in the top ten. The sequencing input was blood. The TCR originated in a male donor with ankylosing spondylitis or in good health (not recorded which). This chain uses TRBV28 with TRBJ1-4; 7 bases map to TRBD1. The CDR3 spells CASEKSQGGAKLFF. The CDR3 nucleotides read TGTGCCAGCGAGAAATCCCAGGGGGGGGCAAAACTGTTTTTT.